This entry lists 9 T cell receptor beta chains sequenced from one sample in a study of T cell repertoires in cytomegalovirus infection. TCRdb redid the calling of the reads with MiXCR, one entry per CDR3 protein. Of roughly 760,000 distinct CDR3 sequences listed, 35% to 40% are singletons. Sequencing used PBMCs. These receptors all stem from a human donor in good health (CMV status not recorded). Some clones in this sample may be carry-over from other donors' samples.

This rearrangement joins TRBV19 to TRBJ2-7; D may be TRBD1 (7 bases). The CDR3 length is 15 residues. V shed 1 base and J shed 1 base, with 11 bases lying between them. CDR1 and CDR2 from the germline V gene are LNHDA and SQIVND (reference sequence). Here the CDR3 DNA reads TGTGCCAGTAGTATAGTCGGGGGACAGTCCTACGAGCAGTACTTC. Its translation is CASSIVGGQSYEQYF.

CDR3 amino acids: CASSPNPSYEQYF. Here the CDR3 DNA reads TGTGCCAGTAGTCCAAATCCCTCCTACGAGCAGTACTTC. V usage is TRBV19 and J usage is TRBJ2-7, with D unresolved. The V end lost 5 bases, the J end lost 0 bases, and 8 bases lay between the germline ends. Germline CDR1 LNHDA, CDR2 SQIVND (reference sequence). CDR3 length: 13 residues.

The genes are TRBV12-3 or TRBV12-4 and TRBJ1-1; D gene uncertain. This CDR3 contains 13 residues. Deletions cut 1 base from V and 10 bases from J, with 13 bases between. CDR3 DNA: TGTGCCAGCAGTTTAGTCGGTCGCCCGGGAGCTTTCTTT. Translated: CASSLVGRPGAFF.

The rearrangement joins TRBV19 to TRBJ1-6; the match to TRBD1 covers 11 bases. V was pared by 11 bases and J by 9 bases, with 6 bases of the junction left unmatched. This CDR3 contains 13 residues. Germline CDR1 and CDR2: LNHDA and SQIVND (reference sequence). The CDR3 reads CAGGQGASSPLHF. For the CDR3, the DNA is TGTGCCGGAGGACAGGGGGCGAGTTCACCCCTCCACTTT.

To note about this clonotype: No conserved phenylalanine or tryptophan is present at the end of the CDR3, so a read error is the likely explanation. This chain joins TRBV20-1 and TRBJ2-5, with 11 bases matching TRBD2. Germline V gives CDR1 DFQATT, CDR2 SNEGSKA (reference sequence). V lost 4 bases, J lost 6 bases, and 13 bases stayed unmatched. This CDR3 comprises 16 residues. The CDR3 here is CSATNPVTSGSQTQYL. DNA for the CDR3: TGCAGTGCTACAAATCCAGTAACTAGCGGGAGTCAGACCCAGTACTTA.

This clonotype has only a few counts. The chain has TRBV28 and TRBJ1-1, with 8 positions matching TRBD1. Germline V CDR1 and CDR2: MDHEN, SYDVKM. This CDR3 region has 14 residues. V lost 6 bases to trimming and J lost 4 bases; unmatched junction nucleotides: 7. The CDR3 coding sequence is TGTGCCAGCAGACCAGGGGGCGAGGGCACTGAAGCTTTCTTT. Translating gives CASRPGGEGTEAFF.

In its sample, this clonotype was seen a few times. The chain combines TRBV7-8 with TRBJ2-5, with D unresolved. Germline V gene data show CDR1 as SGHVS and CDR2 as FQNEAQ. The V and J ends lost 5 bases and 5 bases respectively, with 9 bases between them. CDR3 length: 12 residues. CDR3 in amino acids: CASSQFGETQYF. The CDR3 nucleotides are TGTGCCAGCAGCCAGTTTGGGGAGACCCAGTACTTC.

This clonotype was seen a handful of times. The chain joins TRBV5-4 to TRBJ1-1; a weak D match, TRBD1 (6 bases). V lost 2 bases, J lost 8 bases, and 13 bases lay in between. This CDR3 has 13 residues. Germline V gene sequence: CDR1 SGHNT, CDR2 YYREEE (reference sequence). This CDR3 reads CASSFRGDAEAFF. For the CDR3, the DNA is TGTGCCAGCAGCTTCAGGGGTGACGCCGAAGCTTTCTTT.

This clonotype occurred a few times. This sequence joins TRBV7-6 and TRBJ1-1; D is possibly TRBD1 (5 bases). The CDR3 totals 15 residues. CDR1 and CDR2 (germline): SGHVS, FNYEAQ. Trimming left V 5 bases short and J 0 bases short, with 13 bases between. The chain's CDR3 is CASSPRDAVNTEAFF. The CDR3 DNA reads as TGTGCCAGCAGCCCCAGGGATGCAGTGAACACTGAAGCTTTCTTT. Full variable domain (missing parts from reference TRBV7-6 and TRBJ1-1): GAGVSQSPRYKVTKRGQDVALRCDPISGHVSLYWYRQALGQGPEFLTYFNYEAQQDKSGLPNDRFSAERPEGSISTLTIQRTEQRDSAMYRCASSPRDAVNTEAFFGQGTRLTVV.